The T cell receptor (beta chain) described here comes from a study of Ad26.COV2.S vaccination and SARS-CoV-2 variants. Across the study: Once or twice, 56 days apart, Ad26.COV2.S was delivered intramuscularly.

Sample treatment: around 19 received Ad26.COV2.S at low or high dose, single or two shots; 5 received placebo; per-sample allocation not given. Sampling took place 63 days after the first vaccine or placebo injection. With 5 bases removed from V and 1 base from J, the gap between germline ends came to 11 bases. The CDR3 totals 14 residues. In germline, CDR1 is SGHTA, CDR2 FQGNSA. A remark on this clone: What it binds is unknown.

Study-level results: Spike-specific CD8+ and CD4+ T cell responses reportedly showed substantial breadth after vaccination. Measures of TCR breadth and depth may have fallen short of total T cell responses.

The protocol was immunoSEQ multiplex PCR, while the TCRdb copy is restricted to in-frame clones and leaves out a portion. This sample has roughly 460,000 clones, with 80% to 90% found just once. Sequences were derived from peripheral blood, sampled in a trial of Ad26.COV2.S vaccine versus placebo. The TCR was taken from a person aged 18-60 years who received the Ad26.COV2.S COVID-19 vaccine or a placebo. The genes are TRBV7-2 and TRBJ1-2, with D perhaps TRBD1 (6 bases). The CDR3 region is CASSRGQFNYGYTF. The CDR3 DNA sequence: TGTGCCAGCAGCCGGGGACAATTTAACTATGGCTACACCTTC.